The rows below give T cell receptor beta chains drawn from one sample of a study of read filtering for tumor transcriptome and immune sequencing. TCRdb reanalysed the reads using MiXCR and keeps one entry per CDR3 protein. The sample includes approximately 45,000 distinct CDR3 sequences, about a fifth of them seen just once. The specimen was a population of CD138-negative cells sorted from bone marrow. These receptors were obtained from a donor aged 40 or over with multiple myeloma. Each CDR3 is given with its conserved first and last residue. Each record gives: J gene, D gene, clone size, V gene, CDR3 protein, CDR3 DNA. D genes are given only for firm matches. Part of the rows lack a size; the others show once, few, many or a class for expanded clones.

TRBJ1-2,.,.,TRBV20-1,CSAGIYGYTF,TGCAGTGCCGGGATCTATGGCTACACCTTC
TRBJ2-2,.,many,TRBV7-9,CASSSNREGSPGELFF,TGTGCCAGCAGCTCAAACAGGGAAGGGAGCCCCGGGGAGCTGTTTTTT
TRBJ2-5,TRBD2,.,TRBV10-3,CAISESGREETQYF,TGTGCCATCAGTGAGTCAGGGAGGGAAGAGACCCAGTACTTC
TRBJ2-1,.,few,TRBV19,CASRGQLPYNEQFF,TGTGCCAGTAGGGGACAACTACCCTACAATGAGCAGTTCTTC
TRBJ2-7,TRBD1,many,TRBV20-1,CSARGTGAAYEQYF,TGCAGTGCTAGGGGCACAGGGGCCGCCTACGAGCAGTACTTC
TRBJ1-1,.,.,TRBV3-1,CASSQSSGNTEAFF,TGTGCCAGCAGCCAGAGTTCGGGCAACACTGAAGCTTTCTTT
TRBJ2-1,.,few,TRBV14,CASSPDRTNEQFF,TGTGCCAGCAGCCCTGATCGCACCAATGAGCAGTTCTTC
TRBJ2-1,TRBD2,many,TRBV29-1,CSVSGNTDEQFF,TGCAGCGTTAGCGGGAACACCGATGAGCAGTTCTTC
TRBJ2-1,.,many,TRBV14,CASSQDLGTGSYNEQFF,TGTGCCAGCAGCCAAGATCTTGGAACAGGGTCTTACAATGAGCAGTTCTTC
TRBJ1-5,TRBD1,.,TRBV7-9,CASSFGGQGPQHF,TGTGCCAGCAGCTTCGGTGGACAGGGGCCCCAGCATTTT
TRBJ2-1,.,many,TRBV30,CAWSVKGPLGNEQFF,TGTGCCTGGAGTGTAAAAGGCCCGCTAGGTAATGAGCAGTTCTTC
TRBJ2-6,TRBD2,.,TRBV7-9,CASSLAGGPSGANVLTF,TGTGCCAGCAGCTTAGCGGGAGGGCCCTCTGGGGCCAACGTCCTGACTTTC
TRBJ2-1,.,many,TRBV29-1,CSVTEFNNEQFF,TGCAGCGTAACGGAATTTAACAATGAGCAGTTCTTC
TRBJ1-4,TRBD1,many,TRBV2,CASSEGAVDEKLFF,TGTGCCAGCAGCGAGGGGGCAGTAGATGAAAAACTGTTTTTT
TRBJ2-7,.,many,TRBV28,CASVGGPAHEQYF,TGTGCCAGCGTCGGGGGGCCAGCCCACGAGCAGTACTTC
TRBJ2-1,TRBD2,.,TRBV7-3,CASSSGGVNEQFF,TGTGCCAGCAGCTCCGGGGGGGTCAATGAGCAGTTCTTC
TRBJ2-2,.,.,TRBV7-9,CAYSSIAPDTGELFF,TGTGCCTACTCGTCGATAGCACCAGACACCGGCGAGCTGTTTTTT
TRBJ2-1,TRBD1,many,TRBV20-1,CSTGGPSYNEQFF,TGCAGTACAGGGGGTCCCTCCTACAATGAGCAGTTCTTC
TRBJ2-2,TRBD2,.,TRBV9,CASSVGVAGNTGELFF,TGTGCCAGCAGCGTCGGTGTAGCGGGGAACACCGGGGAGCTGTTTTTT
TRBJ1-5,.,many,TRBV2,CASNLGKGNQPQHF,TGTGCCAGCAATCTAGGGAAGGGCAATCAGCCCCAGCATTTT
TRBJ2-1,TRBD2,.,TRBV30,CVWTTGTTYNEQFF,TGTGTCTGGACTACCGGGACTACCTACAATGAGCAGTTCTTC
TRBJ2-2,.,few,TRBV29-1,CSVVLLAEGRTGELFF,TGCAGCGTTGTCCTCCTAGCCGAAGGTCGAACCGGGGAGCTGTTTTTT
TRBJ2-7,.,many,TRBV7-9,CASSFDGTYEQYF,TGTGCCAGCAGCTTCGACGGAACCTACGAGCAGTACTTC
TRBJ2-5,TRBD2,many,TRBV28,CASRPISGTSGIETQYF,TGTGCCAGCAGACCCATCTCCGGGACTAGCGGGATAGAGACCCAGTACTTC
TRBJ2-5,.,many,TRBV6-2/TRBV6-3,CASSYSRQETQYF,TGTGCCAGCAGTTACTCGCGACAAGAGACCCAGTACTTC
TRBJ2-1,TRBD2,many,TRBV20-1,CSASDGTRSYNEQFF,TGCAGTGCTTCAGATGGGACTAGATCCTACAATGAGCAGTTCTTC
TRBJ1-5,TRBD1,many,TRBV19,CASSIRRDRVNQPQHF,TGTGCCAGTAGTATAAGGAGGGACAGGGTTAATCAGCCCCAGCATTTT
TRBJ2-5,TRBD1,many,TRBV20-1,CSARDPLYGTDQETQYF,TGCAGTGCTAGAGATCCTCTCTACGGGACAGACCAAGAGACCCAGTACTTC
TRBJ1-5,.,many,TRBV7-9,CASSLGGDLNQPQHF,TGTGCCAGCAGCTTAGGAGGGGACCTCAATCAGCCCCAGCATTTT
TRBJ1-5,.,many,TRBV5-1,CASSLVVVGNQPQHF,TGCGCCAGCAGCTTGGTGGTGGTTGGCAATCAGCCCCAGCATTTT
TRBJ2-7,.,many,TRBV20-1,CSASTGYGDSYEQYF,TGCAGTGCTAGTACGGGATACGGGGACTCCTACGAGCAGTACTTC
TRBJ2-3,.,.,TRBV20-1,CSARDPRNSVDTQYF,TGCAGTGCTAGAGACCCTAGAAATAGCGTAGATACGCAGTATTTT
TRBJ2-1,TRBD2,many,TRBV20-1,CSAASGSYEQFF,TGCAGTGCGGCTAGCGGGAGCTACGAGCAGTTCTTC
TRBJ1-3,TRBD1,.,TRBV12-3/TRBV12-4,CASTLTGAGNTIYF,TGTGCCAGCACCCTGACAGGGGCTGGAAACACCATATATTTT
TRBJ2-1,TRBD2,many,TRBV29-1,CSVETWGGTYNEQFF,TGCAGCGTTGAAACGTGGGGGGGTACCTACAATGAGCAGTTCTTC
TRBJ2-1,TRBD2,.,TRBV20-1,CSAYGLAQYNEQFF,TGCAGTGCATACGGACTAGCGCAATACAATGAACAGTTCTTC
TRBJ1-5,TRBD1,many,TRBV11-2,CASSPRTGKNQPQHF,TGTGCCAGCAGCCCCCGGACAGGGAAGAATCAGCCCCAGCATTTT
TRBJ2-7,.,.,TRBV5-4,CASSLGVGLQVYEQYF,TGTGCCAGCAGCTTGGGGGTGGGACTCCAGGTTTACGAGCAGTACTTC
TRBJ1-1,.,many,TRBV28,CASSFSLPNTEAFF,TGTGCCAGCAGTTTCAGTCTCCCGAACACTGAAGCTTTCTTT
TRBJ1-5,.,many,TRBV12-3/TRBV12-4,CASSPGTDLQPVQPQHF,TGTGCCAGCAGTCCGGGGACGGATCTCCAACCTGTTCAGCCCCAGCATTTT
TRBJ2-3,.,many,TRBV6-5,CASSFRALLSDTQYF,TGTGCCAGCAGTTTCCGGGCCCTCCTGTCGGATACGCAGTATTTT
TRBJ2-7,.,many,TRBV7-2,CASSMGLPYEQYF,TGTGCCAGCAGTATGGGACTTCCCTACGAGCAGTACTTC
TRBJ1-2,TRBD1,many,TRBV28,CASSLSDRAYGYTF,TGTGCCAGCAGTTTGTCGGACAGGGCCTATGGCTACACCTTC
TRBJ2-5,TRBD2,many,TRBV4-1,CASSQAGRTSGLQETQYF,TGCGCCAGCAGCCAAGCAGGGCGAACTAGCGGGCTTCAAGAGACCCAGTACTTC